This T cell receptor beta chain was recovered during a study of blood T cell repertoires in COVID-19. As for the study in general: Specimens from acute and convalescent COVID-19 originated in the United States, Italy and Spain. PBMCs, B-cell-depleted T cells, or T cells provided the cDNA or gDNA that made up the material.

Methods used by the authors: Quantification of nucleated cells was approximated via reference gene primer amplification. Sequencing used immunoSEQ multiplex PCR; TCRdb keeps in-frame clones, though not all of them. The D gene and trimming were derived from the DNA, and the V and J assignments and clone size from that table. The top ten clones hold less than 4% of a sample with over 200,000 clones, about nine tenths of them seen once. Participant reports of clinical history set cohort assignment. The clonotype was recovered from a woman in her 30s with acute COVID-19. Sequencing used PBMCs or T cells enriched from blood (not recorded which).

The DNA of the CDR3 is TGTGCCAGCTCACCAGGACAGGGGAAAGGAAACACCATATATTTT. This codes for CASSPGQGKGNTIYF. This chain connects TRBV18 to TRBJ1-3, with 9 positions matching TRBD1. Germline V gene sequence: CDR1 KGHSH, CDR2 LQKENI. This CDR3 has 15 residues. Germline trimming cut 2 bases from V and 4 bases from J; bases unmatched to any gene: 3.